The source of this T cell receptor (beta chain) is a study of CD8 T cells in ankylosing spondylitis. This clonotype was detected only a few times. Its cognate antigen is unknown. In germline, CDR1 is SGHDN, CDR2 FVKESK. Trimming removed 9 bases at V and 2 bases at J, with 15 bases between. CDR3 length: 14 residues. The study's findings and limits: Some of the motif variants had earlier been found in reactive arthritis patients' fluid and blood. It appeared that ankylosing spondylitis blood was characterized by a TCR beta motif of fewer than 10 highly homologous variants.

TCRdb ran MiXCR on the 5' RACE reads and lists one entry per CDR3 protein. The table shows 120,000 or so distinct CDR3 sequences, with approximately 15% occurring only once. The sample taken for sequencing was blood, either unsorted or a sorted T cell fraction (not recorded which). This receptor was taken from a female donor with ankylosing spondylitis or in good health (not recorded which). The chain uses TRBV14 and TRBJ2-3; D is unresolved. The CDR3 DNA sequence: TGTGCCAGTCGAACTTCGGGCTTCACAGATACGCAGTATTTT. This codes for CASRTSGFTDTQYF.